The clone carrying this T cell receptor beta chain has more than one count but fewer than ten. This CDR3 spans 19 amino acids. V dropped 4 bases and J dropped 1 base, with 24 bases sitting between them. Germline CDR1 reads SGHRS; CDR2 reads YFSETQ. Unique molecular identifiers tagged the TCRbeta library. From the PCR reads, TCRdb called clonotypes with MiXCR, one entry per CDR3 protein. This table holds approximately 1,000,000 distinct CDR3 sequences, roughly 29% found once. The record originates from a study of T-cell reconstitution after alpha-beta-depleted transplantation in children. The receptor was derived from a boy in the first two years of life who had a stem cell transplant for SCID, so the T cells may come from the graft donor. The chain employs TRBV5-1 and TRBJ1-5; TRBD1 is a possible D gene (5 bases). The sequencing used PBMCs, mostly from graft donor cells, collected 360 days after TCRalphabeta/CD19-depleted stem cell transplant. In DNA, the CDR3 is TGCGCCAGCAGCCCCCGGGCCTTAGGGGCAGGAGGGAGCAATCAGCCCCAGCATTTT. It specifies CASSPRALGAGGSNQPQHF. Using reference TRBV5-1 and TRBJ1-5 for the parts outside the CDR3, the full variable domain is KAGVTQTPRYLIKTRGQQVTLSCSPISGHRSVSWYQQTPGQGLQFLFEYFSETQRNKGNFPGRFSGRQFSNSRSEMNVSTLELGDSALYLCASSPRALGAGGSNQPQHFGDGTRLSIL.